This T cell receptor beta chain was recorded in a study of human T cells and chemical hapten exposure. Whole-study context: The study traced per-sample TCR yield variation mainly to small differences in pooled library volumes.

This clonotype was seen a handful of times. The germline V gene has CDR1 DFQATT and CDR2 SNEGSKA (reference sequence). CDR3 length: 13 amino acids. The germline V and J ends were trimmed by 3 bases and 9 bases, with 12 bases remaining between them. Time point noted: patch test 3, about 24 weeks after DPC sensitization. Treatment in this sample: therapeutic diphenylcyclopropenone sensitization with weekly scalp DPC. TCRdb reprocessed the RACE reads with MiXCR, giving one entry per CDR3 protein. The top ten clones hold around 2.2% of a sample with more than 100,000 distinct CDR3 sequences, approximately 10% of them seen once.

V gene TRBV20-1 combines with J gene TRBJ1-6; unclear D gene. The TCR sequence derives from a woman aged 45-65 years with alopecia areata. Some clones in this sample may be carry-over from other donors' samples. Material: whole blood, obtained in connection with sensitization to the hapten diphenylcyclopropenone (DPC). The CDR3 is CSARGGSGSPLHF. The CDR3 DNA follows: TGCAGTGCTAGGGGCGGGTCAGGTTCACCCCTCCACTTT.